A selection of T cell receptor beta chains follows, all from one sample in a study of T cell responses to AZD1222 COVID-19 vaccine. Profiling relied on immunoSEQ multiplex PCR, and the TCRdb table lists in-frame clones only, not all of them. The sample consists of over 65,000 clones, about nine tenths of them appearing once. This specimen was peripheral blood, taken 28 days after the second AZD1222 dose. The receptors stem from an adult who received the AZD1222 COVID-19 vaccine. Each CDR3 is given with its conserved first and last residue.

CDR3aa	v_gene	j_gene
CASSVITSGYNEQFF	TRBV9	TRBJ2-1
CASSQEMGRDYGYTF	TRBV14	TRBJ1-2
CASSPQTGVNTEAFF	TRBV7-2	TRBJ1-1
CASSDEDSSYNEQFF	TRBV6-4	TRBJ2-1
CATTRDRGHAQPQHF	TRBV15	TRBJ1-5
CASLTGVANTEAFF	TRBV2	TRBJ1-1
CATKSPNTEAFF	TRBV7-9	TRBJ1-1
CASSQAPYGYTF	TRBV4-1	TRBJ1-2
CASSTPRARTEAFF	TRBV4-1	TRBJ1-1
CASSPGTWDYEQYF	TRBV19	TRBJ2-7
CASSGNRGGAGNTIYF	TRBV7-8	TRBJ1-3
CASSPGAGQPQHF	TRBV18	TRBJ1-5
CASSLDGASRYTF	TRBV7-9	TRBJ1-2
CASSSRGQYIYEQYF	TRBV28	TRBJ2-7
CSASPSREPHF	TRBV20-1	TRBJ1-6
CASSLGGVPEAFF	TRBV11-2	TRBJ1-1
CASSPGLADQETQYF	TRBV5-1	TRBJ2-5
CASSRKEAGEKGTGELFF	TRBV3-1/TRBV3-2	TRBJ2-2
CASSYWATADTQYF	TRBV6-5	TRBJ2-3
CASSDRVSWELFF	TRBV4-2	TRBJ2-2
CASRGIEGTEAFF	TRBV19	TRBJ1-1
CSAKAAGQYNEQFF	TRBV29-1	TRBJ2-1